Listed here are 19 T cell receptor beta chains from one sample, sequenced in a study of T cell responses to AZD1222 COVID-19 vaccine. Clones were sequenced by immunoSEQ multiplex PCR, and TCRdb holds only the in-frame ones, with some missing. The sample holds 65,000 to 75,000 clones; about four fifths are singletons and the top ten take under 6%. The sequencing here drew on peripheral blood, taken on day 0 of AZD1222 vaccination. The source of these receptors is an adult in good health.

J is TRBJ2-7 and V is TRBV24-1; D remains unclear. This CDR3 region has 11 residues. The germline V gene encodes CDR1 KGHDR and CDR2 SFDVKD. V lost 4 bases to trimming and J lost 3 bases, with 3 bases between them. CDR3 nucleotide sequence: TGTGCCACCAGTGACTACTACGAGCAGTACTTC. Translated: CATSDYYEQYF.

On this clone: A junction boundary mismatches the germline segment, possibly from a read error. This CDR3 is also generated by other DNA sequences in the sample. The chain is built from TRBV7-7 and TRBJ2-3; the match to TRBD2 covers 9 bases. The length of the CDR3 is 15 residues. Germline CDR1 and CDR2: SSHAT and FNYEAQ (reference sequence). CDR3 sequence (DNA): TGTGCTAGCAGCTTAGGAGCGGGGGGTTCAGATACGCAGTATTTT. Protein product: CASSLGAGGSDTQYF. Full variable domain (outside the CDR3, taken from reference TRBV7-7 and TRBJ2-3): GAGVSQSPRYKVTKRGQDVTLRCDPISSHATLYWYQQALGQGPEFLTYFNYEAQPDKSGLPSDRFSAERPEGSISTLTIQRTEQRDSAMYRCASSLGAGGSDTQYFGPGTRLTVL.

The chain couples TRBV29-1 to TRBJ2-7; tentatively, D is TRBD2 (7 bases). CDR1 and CDR2 from the germline V gene are SQVTM and ANQGSEA. The CDR3 runs 15 residues. V lost 0 bases to trimming and J lost 2 bases, with 14 bases between them. CDR3 amino acids: CSVEDGGGSAYEQYF. The CDR3 DNA follows: TGCAGCGTTGAAGATGGCGGGGGCTCAGCCTACGAGCAGTACTTC.

The chain links TRBV6-2 or TRBV6-3 to TRBJ1-1; 7 bases align to TRBD1. Unmatched junction bases numbered 3, after V lost 0 bases and J lost 5 bases. CDR3 length: 14 residues. CDR1 MNHEY and CDR2 SVGEGT come from the germline V gene. The CDR3 bases are TGTGCCAGCAGTTACTCTCAGGGGGGGACTGAAGCTTTCTTT. It translates to CASSYSQGGTEAFF.

The chain combines TRBV11-3 with TRBJ2-7, with a possible D match to TRBD1 (6 bases). Germline V gives CDR1 SGHNT, CDR2 YENEEA. The V end was cut by 2 bases, the J end by 3 bases, with 11 bases between. This CDR3 is built from 14 residues. The CDR3 DNA reads TGTGCCAGCAGCTTATTTACAGGGTTCTACGAGCAGTACTTC. Translation gives CASSLFTGFYEQYF.

CDR3 DNA: TGCGCCAGCAGCTTGGCCGGGGACTCCTACAATGAGCAGTTCTTC. This codes for CASSLAGDSYNEQFF. The chain carries TRBV5-1 and TRBJ2-1, with a weak D call TRBD2 (5 bases). The CDR3 loop spans 15 amino acids. The germline CDR1 and CDR2 sequences are SGHRS and YFSETQ. V was cut by 0 bases and J by 0 bases, with 7 bases left in between.

The rearrangement joins TRBV28 to TRBJ2-1; 10 nucleotides match TRBD2. The CDR3 has 16 residues. Germline V CDR1 and CDR2: MDHEN, SYDVKM. J was trimmed by 2 bases and V by 5 bases; bases with no gene match: 6. CDR3 region: CASSGTSGVTYNEQFF. The CDR3 nucleotides read TGTGCCAGCAGTGGAACTAGCGGGGTTACCTACAATGAGCAGTTCTTC.

The chain combines TRBV29-1 with TRBJ2-7; 9 positions match TRBD1. J was trimmed by 3 bases and V by 4 bases; bases with no gene match: 1. The CDR3 is made up of 12 amino acids. The germline CDR1 and CDR2 sequences are SQVTM and ANQGSEA. The CDR3 nucleotides read TGCAGCGTTGCGACAGGGGGCTACGAGCAGTACTTC. Amino acid sequence: CSVATGGYEQYF.

This clone appeared once. The chain carries TRBV5-6 and TRBJ2-6; 8 bases map to TRBD1. Germline CDR1 reads SGHDT; CDR2 reads YYEEEE. The V and J ends lost 0 bases and 4 bases, in that order; junction bases with no gene match: 9. The CDR3 is 18 residues long. The DNA of the CDR3 is TGTGCCAGCAGCTTGGACAGGGGGGCTCTAGCCGGGGCCAACGTCCTGACTTTC. This codes for CASSLDRGALAGANVLTF.

This clone was observed a few times. The chain carries TRBV28 and TRBJ1-2; tentatively, D is TRBD1 (6 bases). There are 13 residues in the CDR3. V shed 6 bases and J shed 7 bases, with 15 bases lying between them. Germline V gene sequence: CDR1 MDHEN, CDR2 SYDVKM. CDR3 nucleotide sequence: TGTGCCAGCAGGGGGGGGCTCCGAGGTGGCTACACCTTC. Translation: CASRGGLRGGYTF.

The chain recombines TRBV30 with TRBJ1-1, with 10 bases aligning to TRBD1. Unmatched junction bases numbered 5, after V lost 0 bases and J lost 10 bases. Germline V gene sequence: CDR1 GTSNPN, CDR2 SVGIG (reference sequence). The CDR3 runs 13 residues. CDR3 residues: CAWSVGQGESAFF. The CDR3 DNA follows: TGTGCCTGGAGTGTAGGACAGGGGGAGTCAGCTTTCTTT.

This clone was picked up a small number of times. This chain links TRBV7-2 with TRBJ2-3; TRBD2 matches 14 bases. Per germline, CDR1 SGHTA and CDR2 FQGNSA. This CDR3 has 16 residues. The V segment lost 4 bases and the J segment 6 bases; nucleotides outside the gene matches: 6. The CDR3 region is CASSSTSGGALDTQYF. CDR3 nucleotides: TGTGCCAGCAGCTCGACTAGCGGGGGGGCCTTGGATACGCAGTATTTT. Together with reference TRBV7-2 and TRBJ2-3, the CDR3 gives the full variable domain: GAGVSQSPSNKVTEKGKDVELRCDPISGHTALYWYRQSLGQGLEFLIYFQGNSAPDKSGLPSDRFSAERTGGSVSTLTIQRTQQEDSAVYLCASSSTSGGALDTQYFGPGTRLTVL.

This clone has only one observation. The rearrangement links TRBV18 to TRBJ1-4; D might be TRBD1 (5 bases). Per the germline V gene, CDR1 is KGHSH and CDR2 is LQKENI. V lost 1 base and J 0 bases, leaving 9 bases between the germline ends. CDR3 size: 16 residues. The CDR3: CASSPRGAATNEKLFF. In DNA form, the CDR3 reads TGTGCCAGCTCACCACGAGGGGCCGCAACTAATGAAAAACTGTTTTTT. The whole variable domain, filled in from reference TRBV18 and TRBJ1-4, reads NAGVMQNPRHLVRRRGQEARLRCSPMKGHSHVYWYRQLPEEGLKFMVYLQKENIIDESGMPKERFSAEFPKEGPSILRIQQVVRGDSAAYFCASSPRGAATNEKLFFGSGTQLSVL.

The V and J genes are TRBV7-8 and TRBJ1-1; 7 bases are shared with TRBD1. V gave up 5 bases and J gave up 0 bases; unmatched junction bases: 6. The CDR3 has 15 residues. Per germline, CDR1 SGHVS and CDR2 FQNEAQ. The CDR3 DNA reads TGTGCCAGCAGCCGATTGACAGGGTTGAACACTGAAGCTTTCTTT. It encodes CASSRLTGLNTEAFF.

The chain combines TRBV6-1 with TRBJ2-7; 10 bases map to TRBD1. The trim removed 3 bases at V and 3 bases at J, leaving 8 bases unmatched. Germline V gene data show CDR1 as MNHNS and CDR2 as SASEGT. This CDR3 has 16 amino acids. The CDR3 DNA reads TGTGCCAGCAGTGACGCTATCCGGGACAGGGGCTACGAGCAGTACTTC. Its translation is CASSDAIRDRGYEQYF.

The V gene is TRBV3-1 (or the pseudogene TRBV3-2), the J gene TRBJ1-1; no reliable D call. This CDR3 comprises 12 residues. Trimming pared 1 base from V and 11 bases from J, leaving 11 bases between. Germline V gives CDR1 LGHDT, CDR2 YNNKEL (reference sequence). CDR3 nucleotide sequence: TGTGCCAGCAGCCAAGGGTCGGCGGAGGCTTTCTTT. Translating it yields CASSQGSAEAFF.

This chain joins TRBV7-2 and TRBJ1-6; tentatively, D is TRBD1 (6 bases). V dropped 3 bases and J dropped 10 bases, with 16 bases sitting between them. The germline gives CDR1 SGHTA, CDR2 FQGNSA. The CDR3 runs to 15 residues. CDR3 loop: CASSLSLRGRSPLHF. The DNA of the CDR3 is TGTGCCAGCAGCTTGAGTCTCCGGGGGCGATCACCCCTCCACTTT. The complete variable domain, with remaining parts taken from reference TRBV7-2 and TRBJ1-6, reads GAGVSQSPSNKVTEKGKDVELRCDPISGHTALYWYRQSLGQGLEFLIYFQGNSAPDKSGLPSDRFSAERTGGSVSTLTIQRTQQEDSAVYLCASSLSLRGRSPLHFGNGTRLTVT.

The chain has TRBV18 and TRBJ2-2; no definite D call. The germline V and J ends were trimmed by 0 bases and 6 bases, with 5 bases remaining between them. The CDR3 sequence is 13 residues long. The germline CDR1 and CDR2 sequences are KGHSH and LQKENI. The CDR3 spells CASSPPPPGELFF. CDR3 coding DNA: TGTGCCAGCTCACCACCCCCCCCCGGGGAGCTGTTTTTT.

Here the CDR3 DNA reads TGTGCCAGTAGTATCGCGGGAACTAGCGGCGAGCAGTACTTC. Amino acid sequence: CASSIAGTSGEQYF. This chain connects TRBV19 to TRBJ2-7; the match to TRBD2 covers 8 bases. V lost 3 bases and J lost 6; bases outside the gene matches: 7. Germline V gene data show CDR1 as LNHDA and CDR2 as SQIVND (reference sequence). This CDR3 has 14 residues. The full variable domain, completed using reference TRBV19 and TRBJ2-7, is DGGITQSPKYLFRKEGQNVTLSCEQNLNHDAMYWYRQDPGQGLRLIYYSQIVNDFQKGDIAEGYSVSREKKESFPLTVTSAQKNPTAFYLCASSIAGTSGEQYFGPGTRLTVT.